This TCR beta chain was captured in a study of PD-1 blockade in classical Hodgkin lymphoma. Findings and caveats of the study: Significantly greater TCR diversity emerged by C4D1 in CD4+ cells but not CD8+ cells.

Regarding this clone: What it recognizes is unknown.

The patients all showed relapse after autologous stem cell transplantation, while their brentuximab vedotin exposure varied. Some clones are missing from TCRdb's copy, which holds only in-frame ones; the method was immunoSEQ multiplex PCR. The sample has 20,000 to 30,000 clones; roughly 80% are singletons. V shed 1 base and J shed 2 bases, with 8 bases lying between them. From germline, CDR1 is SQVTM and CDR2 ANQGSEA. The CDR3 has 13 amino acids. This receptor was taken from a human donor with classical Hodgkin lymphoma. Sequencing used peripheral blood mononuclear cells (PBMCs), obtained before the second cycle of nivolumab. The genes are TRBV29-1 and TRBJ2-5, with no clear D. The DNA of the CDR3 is TGCAGCGTTGAAGGGCTAACTCAAGAGACCCAGTACTTC. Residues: CSVEGLTQETQYF.